The entry below describes one T cell receptor (beta chain). The source of the sample is a study of shared clonotypes between healthy human individuals. In the study overall: A couple of women and a few men aged 18 to 49 served as donors.

The assay was immunoSEQ multiplex PCR, and TCRdb's table has in-frame clones only and misses some. The sample consists of 450,000 to 500,000 clones, about 80% of them appearing once. CDR3 length: 17 residues. Germline V CDR1 and CDR2: MRHNA, SNTAGT. Trimming removed 6 bases from V and 4 bases from J; junction bases left unmatched: 15. Material: PBMCs. The chain is built from TRBV6-4 and TRBJ1-5; 7 positions match TRBD1. The origin of this receptor is a woman in her 40s in good health. Some clones in this sample may be carry-over from other donors' samples. CDR3 loop: CASRSTLQGRKNQPQHF. The DNA for the CDR3 is TGTGCCAGCAGGAGTACACTACAGGGGCGCAAGAATCAGCCCCAGCATTTT.